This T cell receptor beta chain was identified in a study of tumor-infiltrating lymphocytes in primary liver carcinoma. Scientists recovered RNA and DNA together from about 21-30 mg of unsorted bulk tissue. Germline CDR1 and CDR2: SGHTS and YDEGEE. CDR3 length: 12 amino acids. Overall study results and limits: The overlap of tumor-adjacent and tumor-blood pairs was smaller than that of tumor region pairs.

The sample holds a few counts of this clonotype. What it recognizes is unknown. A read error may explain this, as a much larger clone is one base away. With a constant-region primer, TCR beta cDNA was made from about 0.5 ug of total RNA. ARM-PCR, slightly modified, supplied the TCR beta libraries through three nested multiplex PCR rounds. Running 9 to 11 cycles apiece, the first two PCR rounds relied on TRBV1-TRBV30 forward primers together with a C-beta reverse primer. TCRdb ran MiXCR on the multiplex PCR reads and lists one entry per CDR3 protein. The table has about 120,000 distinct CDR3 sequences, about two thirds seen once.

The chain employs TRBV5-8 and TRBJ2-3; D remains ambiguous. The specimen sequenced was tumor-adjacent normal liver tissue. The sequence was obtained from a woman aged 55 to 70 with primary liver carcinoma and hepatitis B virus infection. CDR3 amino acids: CVSTEVRYTQYF. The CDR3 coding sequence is TGTGTCAGCACCGAGGTGCGGTATACGCAGTATTTT.